A selection of T cell receptor beta chains follows, all from one sample in a study of T-cell memory formation after mild COVID-19. TCRdb used MiXCR to reprocess the 5' RACE reads, holding one entry per CDR3 protein. The table shows around 260,000 distinct CDR3 sequences, with roughly 16% occurring only once. Sequenced input: PBMCs or a T cell subset sorted from them (not recorded which). Every receptor here comes from a young man who had mild COVID-19 (a few samples of this study predate the infection). Cell type and time point are not known. Each CDR3 is given with its conserved first and last residue. D genes are given only for firm matches. Size is stated for part of the rows, as once, few or many counts, or as a class when the clone is expanded.

size,J,V,D,DNA,CDR3
few,TRBJ2-2,TRBV9,TRBD2,TGTGCCAGCAGCGTAGGGGTAGCGGGGAGTACCGGGGAGCTGTTTTTT,CASSVGVAGSTGELFF
few,TRBJ2-6,TRBV2,TRBD2,TGTGCCAGCAAGGTTGGACTAGCGGGGGCTGGGGCCAACGTCCTGACTTTC,CASKVGLAGAGANVLTF
-,TRBJ1-1,TRBV6-6,-,TGTGCCAGCAGCCGACGGCACGACGATGAAGCTTTCTTT,CASSRRHDDEAFF
few,TRBJ2-2,TRBV7-2,TRBD1,TGTGCCAGCAGCCCGCGGACAGGGCCCAACACCGGGGAGCTGTTTTTT,CASSPRTGPNTGELFF
-,TRBJ2-1,TRBV6-6,-,TGTGCCAGCAGTTACACGGTGAATGAGCAGTTCTTC,CASSYTVNEQFF
once,TRBJ2-3,TRBV7-9,-,TGTGCCAGCAGCAACCCGACAGGTCCTAGCACAGATACGCAGTATTTT,CASSNPTGPSTDTQYF
-,TRBJ2-3,TRBV7-8,-,TGTGCCAGCAGCTGGAGAACGCGCGTAGATACGCAGTATTTT,CASSWRTRVDTQYF
-,TRBJ1-1,TRBV30,TRBD1,TGTGCCTGGGGACAGGGGATGAGTGCTTTCTTT,CAWGQGMSAFF
-,TRBJ2-7,TRBV27,TRBD2,TGTGCCAGCAGTGGCCCGGGACTAACAGACTACGAGCAGTACTTC,CASSGPGLTDYEQYF
few,TRBJ2-3,TRBV7-9,TRBD2,TGTGCCAGCAGCGAAGGACTAGGCATTGTCACAGATACGCAGTATTTT,CASSEGLGIVTDTQYF
few,TRBJ1-1,TRBV7-2,-,TGTGCCAGCAGCTTAGGGTTCAGGGGCGAGAACACTGAAGCTTTCTTT,CASSLGFRGENTEAFF
few,TRBJ2-4,TRBV4-1,TRBD1,TGCGCCAGCAGCCAGACAGGGTTGGACATTCAGTACTTC,CASSQTGLDIQYF
few,TRBJ2-2,TRBV6-2/TRBV6-3,-,TGTGCCAGCATGGGAGCCGGGGAGCTGTTTTTT,CASMGAGELFF
-,TRBJ1-1,TRBV12-5,-,TGTGCTAGTGGCCTCAGGGGTGTGAACACTGAAGCTTTCTTT,CASGLRGVNTEAFF
-,TRBJ2-3,TRBV6-2/TRBV6-3,-,TGTGCCAGCAGTTACTCGATAGAGGTCACAGATACGCAGTATTTT,CASSYSIEVTDTQYF
few,TRBJ2-6,TRBV5-6,-,TGTGCCAGCAGCTCAGTCGGGATGGACTTGCTCTCTGGGGCCAACGTCCTGACTTTC,CASSSVGMDLLSGANVLTF
-,TRBJ2-3,TRBV7-3,TRBD1,TGTGCCAGCAGCTCTACAGGGGGGAAAGATACGCAGTATTTT,CASSSTGGKDTQYF
few,TRBJ1-2,TRBV4-1,-,TGCGCCAGCACAGGACACCAGAACTATGGCTACACCTTC,CASTGHQNYGYTF
few,TRBJ2-6,TRBV7-3,-,TGTGCCAGCAGCTTAGACAGGGAGGCGTCTTCGGGGGCCAACGTCCTGACTTTC,CASSLDREASSGANVLTF
-,TRBJ2-5,TRBV20-1,-,TGCAGTGCTAGGGATTCGGGCCGCGAGACCCAGTACTTC,CSARDSGRETQYF
few,TRBJ2-7,TRBV18,TRBD2,TGTGCCAGCTCACCCGGGACTAGCGGGGGGTACGAGCAGTACTTC,CASSPGTSGGYEQYF
few,TRBJ2-7,TRBV6-1,-,TGTGCCAGCTCTAACCTCCTCGGGCTTCTCTACGAGCAGTACTTC,CASSNLLGLLYEQYF
few,TRBJ1-1,TRBV6-5,-,TGTGCCAGCAGTTACGGGGGGGGCCCTGAAGCTTTCTTT,CASSYGGGPEAFF
-,TRBJ1-1,TRBV4-1,-,TGCGCCAGCAGCCAAGATGCGGGGGAGAACACTGAAGCTTTCTTT,CASSQDAGENTEAFF
-,TRBJ1-4,TRBV4-3,-,TGCGCCAGCAGCCAAGATCACCAGAGTTCGGGAAAACTGTTTTTT,CASSQDHQSSGKLFF
-,TRBJ1-2,TRBV7-9,-,TGTGCCTGGTGGGACGACAGAAACTATGGCTACACCTTC,CAWWDDRNYGYTF
few,TRBJ2-3,TRBV27,TRBD2,TGTGCCAGCAGTGCTAGCGGGCTCACAGATACGCAGTATTTT,CASSASGLTDTQYF
few,TRBJ1-2,TRBV20-1,TRBD1,TGCAGTGCTCCCGACAGGGTGAGATCTGGCTACACCTTC,CSAPDRVRSGYTF
few,TRBJ1-2,TRBV7-3,TRBD1,TGTGCCAGCAGCCACCCCACCGGGACAGCCTTGGAGGACTATGGCTACACCTTC,CASSHPTGTALEDYGYTF
-,TRBJ2-5,TRBV20-1,-,TGCAGTGCTAGGTCGGGGTTTCAAGAGACCCAGTACTTC,CSARSGFQETQYF
many,TRBJ2-3,TRBV29-1,-,TGCAGCGCTCTAAACACAGATACGCAGTATTTT,CSALNTDTQYF
few,TRBJ1-2,TRBV2,TRBD1,TGTGCCAGCAGGGGGGGACAGTCAAACTATGGCTACACCTTC,CASRGGQSNYGYTF
-,TRBJ2-1,TRBV11-2,-,TGTGCCAGCAGCTTAGTAGGAGCCTCCCGGGAGGAGCAGTTCTTC,CASSLVGASREEQFF
-,TRBJ1-4,TRBV28,-,TGTGCCAGCAGTTCAGGGGAAACTAATGAAAAACTGTTTTTT,CASSSGETNEKLFF
few,TRBJ2-2,TRBV11-2,-,TGTGCCAGCAGCTTAATCGGCTACAACACCGGGGAGCTGTTTTTT,CASSLIGYNTGELFF
-,TRBJ2-1,TRBV7-6,-,TGTGCCAGCAGCTTAGCGTGGGGGACGTCCTACAATGAGCAGTTCTTC,CASSLAWGTSYNEQFF
many,TRBJ2-5,TRBV29-1,-,TGCAGCGTTGAATTAGCGGGAACAGGGGTATGGGAGACCCAGTACTTC,CSVELAGTGVWETQYF
-,TRBJ1-1,TRBV20-1,-,TGCAGTGCTAGAGACCTGAACACTGAAGCTTTCTTT,CSARDLNTEAFF
-,TRBJ1-5,TRBV7-2,-,TGTGCCAGCAGCCAACAGGGAAGCGGTCAGCCCCAGCATTTT,CASSQQGSGQPQHF
few,TRBJ1-2,TRBV7-9,TRBD1,TGTGCCAGCAGCTTAACCCCTCCGGGACAGGTCTACACCTTC,CASSLTPPGQVYTF
-,TRBJ2-2,TRBV5-1,-,TGCGCCAGCAGCTTGCTGAGGGCCGGCGGGGAGCTGTTTTTT,CASSLLRAGGELFF
-,TRBJ1-1,TRBV12-3/TRBV12-4,-,TGTGCCAGCACACTTGGGGGTTGGGAAGCTTTCTTT,CASTLGGWEAFF
-,TRBJ1-2,TRBV20-1,-,TGCAGTGCTAGAGATAAGGGGGTTTCTGGCTACACCTTC,CSARDKGVSGYTF
-,TRBJ2-7,TRBV6-5,TRBD1,TGTGCCAGCAGTTGGGGAATCCAGGGACAGGGGAACGAGCAGTACTTC,CASSWGIQGQGNEQYF
few,TRBJ2-3,TRBV4-2,TRBD2,TGTGCCAGCAGCCAAGATCAGCGGGGGGGCCCAGATACGCAGTATTTT,CASSQDQRGGPDTQYF
-,TRBJ2-6,TRBV7-2,-,TGTGCCAGCAGCTTAGTGGGGTTCTCTGGGGCCAACGTCCTGACTTTC,CASSLVGFSGANVLTF
-,TRBJ2-1,TRBV11-2,-,TGTGCCAGCAGCTTTGGCCGGACAGCCGGCAATGAGCAGTTCTTC,CASSFGRTAGNEQFF
-,TRBJ1-1,TRBV30,TRBD1,TGTGCCTGGAGTGACCGACAGGGCAACACTGAAGCTTTCTTT,CAWSDRQGNTEAFF
once,TRBJ2-4,TRBV23-1,-,TGCGCCAGCAGTATCGAACAGGGTTACATTCAGTACTTC,CASSIEQGYIQYF
many,TRBJ2-3,TRBV12-3/TRBV12-4,-,TGTGCCAGCAGTCATAGCACAGATACGCAGTATTTT,CASSHSTDTQYF
-,TRBJ2-2,TRBV6-2/TRBV6-3,-,TGTGCCAGCAGTTCTGAGGGAATCACCGGGGAGCTGTTTTTT,CASSSEGITGELFF
few,TRBJ1-2,TRBV20-1,TRBD1,TGCAGTGCTGAGGACAGGGGGAAAGGCTACACCTTC,CSAEDRGKGYTF
once,TRBJ2-2,TRBV11-2,-,TGTGCCAGCAGCGTAGGATCAGGGGGGTTGGACACCGGGGAGCTGTTTTTT,CASSVGSGGLDTGELFF
few,TRBJ1-1,TRBV28,TRBD1,TGTGCCAGCAGTTCCCGGGACAGGAGGGGGACTGAAGCTTTCTTT,CASSSRDRRGTEAFF
few,TRBJ1-4,TRBV7-6,-,TGTGCCAGCAGCTTAGGCGGGCGCCGGAATGAAAAACTGTTTTTT,CASSLGGRRNEKLFF
-,TRBJ2-2,TRBV14,-,TGTGCCAGCAGCCGGAACTGGGGCACCGGGGAGCTGTTTTTT,CASSRNWGTGELFF
once,TRBJ1-1,TRBV2,-,TGTGCCAGCAGTCCCAGCATGCCGGATCCAAATGGAGCTTTCTTT,CASSPSMPDPNGAFF
few,TRBJ2-7,TRBV25-1,-,TGTGCCAGCACCGCCCGCTACGAGCAGTACTTC,CASTARYEQYF
few,TRBJ1-1,TRBV12-3/TRBV12-4,-,TGTGCCAGCAGTACCCTGAAGAACACTGAAGCTTTCTTT,CASSTLKNTEAFF
-,TRBJ2-3,TRBV5-6,-,TGTGCCACCAGTTCGTTGGCAGATACGCAGTATTTT,CATSSLADTQYF